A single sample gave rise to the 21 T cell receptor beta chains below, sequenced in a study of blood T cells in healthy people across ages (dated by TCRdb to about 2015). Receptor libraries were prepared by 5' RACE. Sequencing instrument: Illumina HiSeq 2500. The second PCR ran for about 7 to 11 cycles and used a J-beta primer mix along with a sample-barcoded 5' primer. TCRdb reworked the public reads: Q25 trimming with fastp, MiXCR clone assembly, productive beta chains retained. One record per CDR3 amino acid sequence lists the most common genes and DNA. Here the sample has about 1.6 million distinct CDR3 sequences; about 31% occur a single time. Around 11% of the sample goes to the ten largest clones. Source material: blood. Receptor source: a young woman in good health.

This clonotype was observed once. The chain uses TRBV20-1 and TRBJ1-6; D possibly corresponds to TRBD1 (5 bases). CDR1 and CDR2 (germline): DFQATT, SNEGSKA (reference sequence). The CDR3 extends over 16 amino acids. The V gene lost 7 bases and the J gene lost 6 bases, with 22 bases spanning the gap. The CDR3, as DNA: TGCAGTGTAAACAAGCCCGGCGGGGGAATTAATTCACCCCTCCACTTT. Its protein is CSVNKPGGGINSPLHF.

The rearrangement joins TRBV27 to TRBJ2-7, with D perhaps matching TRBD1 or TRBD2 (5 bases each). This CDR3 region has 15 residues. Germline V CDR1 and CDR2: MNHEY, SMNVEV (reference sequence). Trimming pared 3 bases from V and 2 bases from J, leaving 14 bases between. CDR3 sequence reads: CASSFVRSGPYEQYF. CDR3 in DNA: TGTGCCAGCAGTTTTGTCCGATCGGGGCCCTACGAGCAGTACTTC.

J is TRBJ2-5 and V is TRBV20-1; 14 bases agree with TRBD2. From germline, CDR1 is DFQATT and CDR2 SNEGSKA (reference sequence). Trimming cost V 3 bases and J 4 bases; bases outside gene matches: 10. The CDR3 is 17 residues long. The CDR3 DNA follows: TGCAGTGCTAGGGGACTAGCGGGAGACCTGTTACGAGAGACCCAGTACTTC. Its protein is CSARGLAGDLLRETQYF.

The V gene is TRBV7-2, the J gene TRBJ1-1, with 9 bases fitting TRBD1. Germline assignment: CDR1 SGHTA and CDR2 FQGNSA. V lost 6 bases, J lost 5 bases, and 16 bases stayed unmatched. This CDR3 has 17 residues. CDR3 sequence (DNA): TGTGCCAGCAGTTCCCCCTGGGGCAGGACAGGGGATACTGAAGCTTTCTTT. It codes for CASSSPWGRTGDTEAFF.

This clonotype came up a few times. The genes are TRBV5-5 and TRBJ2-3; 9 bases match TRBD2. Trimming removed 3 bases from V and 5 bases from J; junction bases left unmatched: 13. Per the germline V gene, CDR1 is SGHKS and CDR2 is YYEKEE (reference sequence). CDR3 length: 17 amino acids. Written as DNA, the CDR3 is TGTGCCAGCAGCTCCCAACCTCCTAGCGGGATAAGAGATACGCAGTATTTT. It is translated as CASSSQPPSGIRDTQYF. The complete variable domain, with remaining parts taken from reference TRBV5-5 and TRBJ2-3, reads DAGVTQSPTHLIKTRGQQVTLRCSPISGHKSVSWYQQVLGQGPQFIFQYYEKEERGRGNFPDRFSARQFPNYSSELNVNALLLGDSALYLCASSSQPPSGIRDTQYFGPGTRLTVL.

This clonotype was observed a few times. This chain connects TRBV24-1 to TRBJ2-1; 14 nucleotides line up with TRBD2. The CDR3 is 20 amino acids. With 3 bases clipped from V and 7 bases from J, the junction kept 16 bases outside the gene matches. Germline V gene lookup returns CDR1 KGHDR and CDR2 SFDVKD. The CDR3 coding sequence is TGTGCCACCAGTGATCCTTCAGGGACTAGCGGGAGTTGGAGTCAGAATGAGCAGTTCTTC. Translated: CATSDPSGTSGSWSQNEQFF.

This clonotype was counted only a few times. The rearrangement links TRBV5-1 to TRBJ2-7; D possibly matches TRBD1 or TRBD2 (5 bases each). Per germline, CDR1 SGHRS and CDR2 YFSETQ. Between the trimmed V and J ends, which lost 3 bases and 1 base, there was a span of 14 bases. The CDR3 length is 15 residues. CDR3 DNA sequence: TGCGCCAGCAGCTGGAGGACACGGAATTCCTACGAGCAGTACTTC. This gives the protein CASSWRTRNSYEQYF.

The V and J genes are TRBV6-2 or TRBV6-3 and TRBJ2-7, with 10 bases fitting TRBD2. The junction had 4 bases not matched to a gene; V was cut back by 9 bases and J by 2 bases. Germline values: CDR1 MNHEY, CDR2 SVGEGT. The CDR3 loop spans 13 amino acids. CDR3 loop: CASERGGAYEQYF. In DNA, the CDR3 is TGTGCCAGTGAGCGGGGGGGCGCCTACGAGCAGTACTTC.

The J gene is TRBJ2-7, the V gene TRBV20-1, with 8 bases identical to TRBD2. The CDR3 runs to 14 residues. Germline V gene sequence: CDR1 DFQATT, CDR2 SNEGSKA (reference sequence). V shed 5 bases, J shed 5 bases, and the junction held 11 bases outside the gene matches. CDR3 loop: CSAAEWTSINEQYF. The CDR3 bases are TGCAGTGCTGCGGAATGGACTAGCATCAACGAGCAGTACTTC.

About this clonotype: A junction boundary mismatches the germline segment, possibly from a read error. CDR3 in DNA: TGCGCCAGCAGCTTGTGGGGGTTCAGCCAACAAGAGGCCCAGTACTTC. Its translation: CASSLWGFSQQEAQYF. The J gene is TRBJ2-5, the V gene TRBV5-1; the D call may be TRBD1 or TRBD2 (5 bases each). CDR1 SGHRS and CDR2 YFSETQ come from the germline V gene. The CDR3 loop spans 16 amino acids.

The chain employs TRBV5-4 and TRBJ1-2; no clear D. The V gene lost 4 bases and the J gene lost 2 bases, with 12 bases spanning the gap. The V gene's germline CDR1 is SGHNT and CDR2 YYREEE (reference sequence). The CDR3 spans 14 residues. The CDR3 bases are TGTGCCAGCAGCCCGGTGGACCCGAACTATGGCTACACCTTC. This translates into CASSPVDPNYGYTF. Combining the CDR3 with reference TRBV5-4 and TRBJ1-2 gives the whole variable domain ETGVTQSPTHLIKTRGQQVTLRCSSQSGHNTVSWYQQALGQGPQFIFQYYREEENGRGNFPPRFSGLQFPNYSSELNVNALELDDSALYLCASSPVDPNYGYTFGSGTRLTVV.

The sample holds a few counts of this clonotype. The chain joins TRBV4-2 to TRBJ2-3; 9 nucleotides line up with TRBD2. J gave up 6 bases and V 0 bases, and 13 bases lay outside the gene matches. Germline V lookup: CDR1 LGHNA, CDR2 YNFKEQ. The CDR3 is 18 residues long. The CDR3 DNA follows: TGTGCCAGCAGCCAAGAATTATCGCTAGCGGGAAGGGGTGATACGCAGTATTTT. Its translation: CASSQELSLAGRGDTQYF.

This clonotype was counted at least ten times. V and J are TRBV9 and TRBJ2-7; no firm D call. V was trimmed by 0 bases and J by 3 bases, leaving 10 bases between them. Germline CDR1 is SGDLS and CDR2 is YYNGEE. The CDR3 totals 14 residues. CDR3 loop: CASSVDSQHYEQYF. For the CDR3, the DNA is TGTGCCAGCAGCGTAGATTCCCAGCACTACGAGCAGTACTTC.

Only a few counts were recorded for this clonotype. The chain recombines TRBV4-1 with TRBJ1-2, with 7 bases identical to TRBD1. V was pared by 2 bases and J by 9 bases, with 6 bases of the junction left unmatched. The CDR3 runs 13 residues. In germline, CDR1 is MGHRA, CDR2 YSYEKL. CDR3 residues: CASSQYLTGSYTF. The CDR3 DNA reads TGCGCCAGCAGCCAATATCTGACAGGGAGCTACACCTTC.

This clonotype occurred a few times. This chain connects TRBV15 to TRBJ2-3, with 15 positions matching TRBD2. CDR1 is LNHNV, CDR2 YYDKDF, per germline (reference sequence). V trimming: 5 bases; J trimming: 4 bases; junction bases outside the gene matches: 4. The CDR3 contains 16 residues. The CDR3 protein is CATSSRTSGGADTQYF. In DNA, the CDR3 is TGTGCCACCAGCTCCCGGACTAGCGGGGGGGCAGATACGCAGTATTTT.

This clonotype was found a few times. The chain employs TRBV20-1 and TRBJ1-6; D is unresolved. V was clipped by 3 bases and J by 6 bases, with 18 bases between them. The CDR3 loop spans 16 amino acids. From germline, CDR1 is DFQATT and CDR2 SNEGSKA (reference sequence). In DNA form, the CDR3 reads TGCAGTGCTAGGAACGGGATCAGCCTACCTAATTCACCCCTCCACTTT. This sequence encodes CSARNGISLPNSPLHF.

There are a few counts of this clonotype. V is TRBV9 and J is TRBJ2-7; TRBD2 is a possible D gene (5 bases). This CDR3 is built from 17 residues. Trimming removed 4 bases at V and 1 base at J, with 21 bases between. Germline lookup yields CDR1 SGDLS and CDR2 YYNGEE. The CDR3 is CASSPRRGLATSYEQYF. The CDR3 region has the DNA TGTGCCAGCAGCCCCCGCCGTGGGCTAGCTACTTCCTACGAGCAGTACTTC.

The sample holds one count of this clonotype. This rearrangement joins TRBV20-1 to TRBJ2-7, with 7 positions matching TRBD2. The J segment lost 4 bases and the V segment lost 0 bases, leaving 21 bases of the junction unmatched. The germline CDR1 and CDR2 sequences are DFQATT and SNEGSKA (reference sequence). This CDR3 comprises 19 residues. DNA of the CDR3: TGCAGTGCTAGAGATCAAGGGCGGCGGGGGTCTACCCTGGAGTACGAGCAGTACTTC. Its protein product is CSARDQGRRGSTLEYEQYF.

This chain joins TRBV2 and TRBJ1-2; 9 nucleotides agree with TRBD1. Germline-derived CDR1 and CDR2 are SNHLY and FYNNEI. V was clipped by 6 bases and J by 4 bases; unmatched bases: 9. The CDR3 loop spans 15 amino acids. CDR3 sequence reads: CASREFMTGGYGYTF. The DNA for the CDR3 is TGTGCCAGCAGGGAGTTCATGACAGGGGGCTATGGCTACACCTTC.

The CDR3 loop reads CASSLRQDSYNEQFF. The CDR3 DNA is TGCGCCAGCAGCTTGCGCCAAGACTCCTACAATGAGCAGTTCTTC. The rearrangement uses TRBV5-1 and TRBJ2-1; D is ambiguous. Germline V gene lookup returns CDR1 SGHRS and CDR2 YFSETQ. The CDR3 spans 15 residues. V was cut by 1 base and J by 0 bases, with 8 bases left in between.

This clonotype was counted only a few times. The CDR3 sequence: CASFLTGYNEQFF. DNA of the CDR3: TGCGCCAGCTTCCTGACAGGGTACAATGAGCAGTTCTTC. The chain has TRBV5-1 and TRBJ2-1; 7 nucleotides match TRBD1. The trim removed 7 bases at V and 4 bases at J, leaving 5 bases unmatched. The length of the CDR3 is 13 residues. From germline, CDR1 is SGHRS and CDR2 YFSETQ.